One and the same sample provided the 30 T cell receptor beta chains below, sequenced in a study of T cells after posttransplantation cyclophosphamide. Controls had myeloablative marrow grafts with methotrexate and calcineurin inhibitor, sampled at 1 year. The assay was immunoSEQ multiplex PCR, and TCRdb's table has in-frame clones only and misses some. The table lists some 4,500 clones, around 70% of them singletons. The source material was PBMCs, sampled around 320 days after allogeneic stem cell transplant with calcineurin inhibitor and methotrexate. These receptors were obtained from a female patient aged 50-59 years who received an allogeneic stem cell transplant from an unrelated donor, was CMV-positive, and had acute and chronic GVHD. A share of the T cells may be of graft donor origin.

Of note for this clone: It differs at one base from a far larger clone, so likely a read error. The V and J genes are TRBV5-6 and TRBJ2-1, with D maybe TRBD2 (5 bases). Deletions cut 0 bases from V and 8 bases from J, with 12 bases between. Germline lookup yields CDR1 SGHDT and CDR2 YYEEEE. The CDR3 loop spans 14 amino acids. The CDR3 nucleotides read TGTGCCAGCAGCTTGGGGGGAGTAAGAGATGAGCAGTTCTTC. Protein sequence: CASSLGGVRDEQFF.

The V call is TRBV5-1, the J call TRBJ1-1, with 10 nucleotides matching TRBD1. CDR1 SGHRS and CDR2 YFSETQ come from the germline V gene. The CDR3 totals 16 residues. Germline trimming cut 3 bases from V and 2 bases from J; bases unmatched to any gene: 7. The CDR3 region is CASSWDWDRGNTEAFF. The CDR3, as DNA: TGCGCCAGCAGCTGGGACTGGGACAGGGGCAACACTGAAGCTTTCTTT. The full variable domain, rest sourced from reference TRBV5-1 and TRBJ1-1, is KAGVTQTPRYLIKTRGQQVTLSCSPISGHRSVSWYQQTPGQGLQFLFEYFSETQRNKGNFPGRFSGRQFSNSRSEMNVSTLELGDSALYLCASSWDWDRGNTEAFFGQGTRLTVV.

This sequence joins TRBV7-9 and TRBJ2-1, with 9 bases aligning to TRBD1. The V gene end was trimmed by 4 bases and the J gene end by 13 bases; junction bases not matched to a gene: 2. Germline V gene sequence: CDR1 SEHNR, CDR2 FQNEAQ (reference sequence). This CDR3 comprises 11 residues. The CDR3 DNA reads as TGTGCCAGCAGCTGGACAGGGGAACAGTTCTTC. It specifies CASSWTGEQFF.

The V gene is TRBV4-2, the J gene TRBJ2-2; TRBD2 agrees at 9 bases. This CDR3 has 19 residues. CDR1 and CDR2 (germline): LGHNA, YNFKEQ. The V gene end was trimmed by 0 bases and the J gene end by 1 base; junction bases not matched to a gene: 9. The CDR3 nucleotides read TGTGCCAGCAGCCAAGATCCCGTCGCGGGGGGGATGAACACCGGGGAGCTGTTTTTT. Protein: CASSQDPVAGGMNTGELFF.

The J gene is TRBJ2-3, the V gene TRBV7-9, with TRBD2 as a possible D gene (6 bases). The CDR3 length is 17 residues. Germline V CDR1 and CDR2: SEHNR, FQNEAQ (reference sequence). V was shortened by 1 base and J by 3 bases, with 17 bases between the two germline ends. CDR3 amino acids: CASSLGQSGSRTDTQYF. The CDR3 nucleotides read TGTGCCAGCAGCTTAGGCCAATCCGGGAGTAGGACAGATACGCAGTATTTT.

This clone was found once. CDR3 nucleotides: TGTGCCAGCCGTCCCGGGACTAGATCTGAGCAGTTCTTC. Translating gives CASRPGTRSEQFF. This chain joins TRBV28 and TRBJ2-1; 8 bases are a match to TRBD2. Trimming removed 8 bases from V and 9 bases from J; junction bases left unmatched: 9. Germline lookup yields CDR1 MDHEN and CDR2 SYDVKM. This CDR3 contains 13 residues.

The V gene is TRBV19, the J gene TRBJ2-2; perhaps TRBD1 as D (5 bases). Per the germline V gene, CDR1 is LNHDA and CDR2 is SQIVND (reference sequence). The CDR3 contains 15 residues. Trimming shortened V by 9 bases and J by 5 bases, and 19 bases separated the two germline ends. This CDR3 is CASYGAGQGTGELFF. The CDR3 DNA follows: TGTGCCAGCTATGGGGCAGGGCAAGGTACCGGGGAGCTGTTTTTT.

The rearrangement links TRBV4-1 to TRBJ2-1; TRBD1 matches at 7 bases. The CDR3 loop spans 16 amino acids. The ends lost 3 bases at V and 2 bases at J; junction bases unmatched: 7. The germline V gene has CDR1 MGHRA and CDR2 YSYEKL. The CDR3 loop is CASSHSQGEPYNEQFF. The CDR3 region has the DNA TGCGCCAGCAGCCACTCCCAGGGGGAACCCTACAATGAGCAGTTCTTC.

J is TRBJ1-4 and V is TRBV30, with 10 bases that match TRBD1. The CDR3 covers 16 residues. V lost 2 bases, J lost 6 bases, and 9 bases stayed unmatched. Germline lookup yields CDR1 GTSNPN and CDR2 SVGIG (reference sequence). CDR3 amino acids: CAWSNSRDRGYEKLFF. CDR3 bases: TGTGCCTGGAGTAACAGCCGGGACAGGGGCTATGAAAAACTGTTTTTT. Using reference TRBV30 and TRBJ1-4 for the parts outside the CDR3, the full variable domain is SQTIHQWPATLVQPVGSPLSLECTVEGTSNPNLYWYRQAAGRGLQLLFYSVGIGQISSEVPQNLSASRPQDRQFILSSKKLLLSDSGFYLCAWSNSRDRGYEKLFFGSGTQLSVL.

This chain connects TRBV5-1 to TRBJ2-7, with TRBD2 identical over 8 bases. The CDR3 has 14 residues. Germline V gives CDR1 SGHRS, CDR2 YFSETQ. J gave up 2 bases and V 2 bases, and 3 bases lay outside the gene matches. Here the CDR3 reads CASSFLGGAYEQYF. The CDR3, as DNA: TGCGCCAGCAGCTTCCTCGGGGGGGCCTACGAGCAGTACTTC.

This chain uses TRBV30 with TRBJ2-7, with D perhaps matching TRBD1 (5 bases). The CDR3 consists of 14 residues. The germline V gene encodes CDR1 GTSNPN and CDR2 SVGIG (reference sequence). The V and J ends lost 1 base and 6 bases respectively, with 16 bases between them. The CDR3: CAWSDPPGWTEQYF. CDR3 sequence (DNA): TGTGCCTGGAGTGACCCCCCAGGGTGGACCGAGCAGTACTTC. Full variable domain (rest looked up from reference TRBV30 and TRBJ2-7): SQTIHQWPATLVQPVGSPLSLECTVEGTSNPNLYWYRQAAGRGLQLLFYSVGIGQISSEVPQNLSASRPQDRQFILSSKKLLLSDSGFYLCAWSDPPGWTEQYFGPGTRLTVT.

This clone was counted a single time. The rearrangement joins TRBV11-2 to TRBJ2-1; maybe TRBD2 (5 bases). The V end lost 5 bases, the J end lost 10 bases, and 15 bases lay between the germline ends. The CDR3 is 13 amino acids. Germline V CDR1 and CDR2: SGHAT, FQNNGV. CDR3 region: CASSPIRGAEQFF. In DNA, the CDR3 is TGTGCCAGCAGCCCGATTCGGGGTGCCGAGCAGTTCTTC.

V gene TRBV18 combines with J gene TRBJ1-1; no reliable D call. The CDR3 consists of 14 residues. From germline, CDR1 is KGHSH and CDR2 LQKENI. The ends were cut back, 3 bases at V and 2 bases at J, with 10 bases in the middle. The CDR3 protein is CASSPPALNTEAFF. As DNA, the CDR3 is TGTGCCAGCTCACCCCCCGCCCTAAACACTGAAGCTTTCTTT.

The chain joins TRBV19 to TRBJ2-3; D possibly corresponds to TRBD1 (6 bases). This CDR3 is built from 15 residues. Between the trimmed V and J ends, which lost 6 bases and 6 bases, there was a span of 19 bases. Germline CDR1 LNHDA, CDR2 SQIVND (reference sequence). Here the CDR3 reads CASRLGGRGIDTQYF. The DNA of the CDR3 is TGTGCCAGTAGACTAGGTGGCAGGGGAATTGATACGCAGTATTTT.

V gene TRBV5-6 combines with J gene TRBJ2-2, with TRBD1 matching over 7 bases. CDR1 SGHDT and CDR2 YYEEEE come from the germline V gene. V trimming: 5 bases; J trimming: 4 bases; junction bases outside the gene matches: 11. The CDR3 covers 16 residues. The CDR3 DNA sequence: TGTGCCAGCAGTCCCACAGGGGCTCTTAGCACCGGGGAGCTGTTTTTT. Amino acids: CASSPTGALSTGELFF.

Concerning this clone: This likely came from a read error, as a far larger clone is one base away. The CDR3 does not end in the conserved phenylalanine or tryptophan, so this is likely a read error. CDR3 protein: CASSLIQGSNQPQHL. As DNA, the CDR3 is TGTGCCAGCAGTCTCATCCAGGGTAGCAATCAGCCCCAGCATTTA. The rearrangement joins TRBV28 to TRBJ1-5, with D maybe TRBD1 (5 bases). This CDR3 spans 15 amino acids. Trimming shortened V by 5 bases and J by 0 bases, and 11 bases separated the two germline ends. The germline V gene encodes CDR1 MDHEN and CDR2 SYDVKM.

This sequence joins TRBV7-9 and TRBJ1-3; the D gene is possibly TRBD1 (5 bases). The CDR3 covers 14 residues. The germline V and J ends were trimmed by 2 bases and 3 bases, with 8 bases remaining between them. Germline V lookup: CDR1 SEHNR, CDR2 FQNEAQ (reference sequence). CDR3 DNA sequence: TGTGCCAGCAGCTTATCAGACAGTGGAAACACCATATATTTT. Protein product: CASSLSDSGNTIYF.

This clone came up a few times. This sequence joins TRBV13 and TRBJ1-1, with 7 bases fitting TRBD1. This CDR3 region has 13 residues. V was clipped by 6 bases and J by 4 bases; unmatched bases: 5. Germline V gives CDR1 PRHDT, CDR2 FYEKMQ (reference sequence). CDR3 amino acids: CASRLQGSTEAFF. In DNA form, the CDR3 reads TGTGCCAGCAGGTTACAGGGGTCCACTGAAGCTTTCTTT.

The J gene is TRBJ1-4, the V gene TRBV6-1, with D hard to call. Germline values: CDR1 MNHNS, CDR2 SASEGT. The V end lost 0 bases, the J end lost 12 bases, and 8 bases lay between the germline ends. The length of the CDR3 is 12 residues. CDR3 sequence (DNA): TGTGCCAGCAGTGAAGCTGGCAGGCAACTGTTTTTT. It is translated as CASSEAGRQLFF.

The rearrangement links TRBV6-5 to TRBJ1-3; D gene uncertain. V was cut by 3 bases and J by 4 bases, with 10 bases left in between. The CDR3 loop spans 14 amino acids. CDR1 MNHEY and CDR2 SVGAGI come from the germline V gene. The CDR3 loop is CASSYVAQGNTIYF. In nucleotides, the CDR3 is TGTGCCAGCAGTTATGTGGCACAGGGAAACACCATATATTTT.

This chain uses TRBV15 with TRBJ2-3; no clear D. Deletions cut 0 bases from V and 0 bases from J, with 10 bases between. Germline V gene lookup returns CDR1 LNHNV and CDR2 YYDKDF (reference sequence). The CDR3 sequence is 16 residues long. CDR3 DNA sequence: TGTGCCACCAGCAGAGATCAGGCTGCTAGCACAGATACGCAGTATTTT. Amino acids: CATSRDQAASTDTQYF. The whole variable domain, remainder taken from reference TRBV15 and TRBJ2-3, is DAMVIQNPRYQVTQFGKPVTLSCSQTLNHNVMYWYQQKSSQAPKLLFHYYDKDFNNEADTPDNFQSRRPNTSFCFLDIRSPGLGDTAMYLCATSRDQAASTDTQYFGPGTRLTVL.

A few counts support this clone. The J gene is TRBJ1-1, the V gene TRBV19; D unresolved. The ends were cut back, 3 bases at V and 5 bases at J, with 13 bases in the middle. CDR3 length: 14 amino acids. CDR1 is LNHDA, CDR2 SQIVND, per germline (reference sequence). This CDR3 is CASSMGGWATEAFF. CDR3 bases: TGTGCCAGTAGTATGGGAGGGTGGGCAACTGAAGCTTTCTTT.

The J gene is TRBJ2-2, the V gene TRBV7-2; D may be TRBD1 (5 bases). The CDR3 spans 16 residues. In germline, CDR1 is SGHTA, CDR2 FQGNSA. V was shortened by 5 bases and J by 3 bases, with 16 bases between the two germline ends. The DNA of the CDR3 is TGTGCCAGCAGCCCGGACATTAGGGCTTACACCGGGGAGCTGTTTTTT. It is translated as CASSPDIRAYTGELFF.

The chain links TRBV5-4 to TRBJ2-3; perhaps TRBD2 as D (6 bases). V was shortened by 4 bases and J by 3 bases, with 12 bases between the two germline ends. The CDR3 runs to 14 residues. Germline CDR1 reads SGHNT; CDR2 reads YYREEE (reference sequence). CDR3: CASSTEGRTDTQYF. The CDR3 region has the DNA TGTGCCAGCAGCACGGAGGGGAGGACAGATACGCAGTATTTT.

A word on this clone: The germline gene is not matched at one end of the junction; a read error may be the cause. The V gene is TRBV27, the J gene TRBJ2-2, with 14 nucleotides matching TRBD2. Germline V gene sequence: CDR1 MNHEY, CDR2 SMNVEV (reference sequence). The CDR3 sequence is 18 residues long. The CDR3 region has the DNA TGTGCCAGCAGACTGGGACTAGCGGGAGTGCCATGTCTCCGGGGAGCTGTTTTT. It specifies CASRLGLAGVPCLRGAVF.

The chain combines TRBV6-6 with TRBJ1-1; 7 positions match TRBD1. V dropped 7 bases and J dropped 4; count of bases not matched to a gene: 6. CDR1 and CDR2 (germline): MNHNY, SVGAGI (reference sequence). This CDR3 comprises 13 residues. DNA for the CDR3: TGTGCCAGCATCCTACAGGGGAGCACTGAAGCTTTCTTT. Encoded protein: CASILQGSTEAFF.

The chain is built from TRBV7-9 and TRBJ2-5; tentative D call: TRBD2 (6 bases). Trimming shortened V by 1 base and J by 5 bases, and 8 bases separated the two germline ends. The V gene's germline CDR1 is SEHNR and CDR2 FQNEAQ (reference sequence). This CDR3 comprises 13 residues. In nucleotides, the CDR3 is TGTGCCAGCAGCTTAGGAGGGAGGGAGACCCAGTACTTC. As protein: CASSLGGRETQYF.

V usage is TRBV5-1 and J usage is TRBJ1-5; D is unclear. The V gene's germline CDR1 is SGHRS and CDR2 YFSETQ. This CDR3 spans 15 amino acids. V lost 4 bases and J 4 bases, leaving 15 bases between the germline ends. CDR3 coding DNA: TGCGCCAGCAGCCCCGAAAACGCCGGGAATCAGCCCCAGCATTTT. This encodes CASSPENAGNQPQHF.

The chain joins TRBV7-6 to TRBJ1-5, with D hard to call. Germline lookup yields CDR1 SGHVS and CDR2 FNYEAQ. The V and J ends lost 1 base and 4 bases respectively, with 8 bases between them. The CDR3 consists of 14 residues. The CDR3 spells CASSLGLLNQPQHF. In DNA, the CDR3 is TGTGCCAGCAGCTTAGGGTTACTAAATCAGCCCCAGCATTTT.

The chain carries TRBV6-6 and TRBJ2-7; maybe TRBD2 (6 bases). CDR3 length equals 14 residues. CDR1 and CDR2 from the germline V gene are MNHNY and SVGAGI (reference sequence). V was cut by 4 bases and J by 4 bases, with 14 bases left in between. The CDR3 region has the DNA TGTGCCAGCAGTTTGTCGACTAGTCCGTACGAGCAGTACTTC. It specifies CASSLSTSPYEQYF.